These 6 T cell receptor beta chains were all obtained from the same sample, sequenced in a study of OX40 agonist ivuxolimab in advanced cancers. The protocol was immunoSEQ multiplex PCR, while the TCRdb copy is restricted to in-frame clones and leaves out a portion. This sample has about 37,000 clones, with around 83% found just once. This specimen was CD4+ or CD8+ T cells sorted from blood, taken in a trial of the OX40 agonist ivuxolimab. The receptor source for this set is an adult with an advanced solid tumor such as melanoma, head and neck, liver or kidney cancer.

V is TRBV7-8 and J is TRBJ2-5, with no clear D. The CDR3 spans 12 residues. Germline-derived CDR1 and CDR2 are SGHVS and FQNEAQ. Trimming took off 2 bases at V and 5 bases at J, with 6 bases between the two ends. The CDR3: CASSLIQETQYF. The CDR3 DNA is TGTGCCAGCAGCTTAATTCAGGAGACCCAGTACTTC.

Here the CDR3 reads CASSEMYRPTNEKLFF. CDR3 DNA: TGTGCCAGCAGTGAAATGTACCGACCAACTAATGAAAAACTGTTTTTT. The chain carries TRBV2 and TRBJ1-4, with D unresolved. The V gene's germline CDR1 is SNHLY and CDR2 FYNNEI. The V end was cut by 2 bases, the J end by 0 bases, with 10 bases between. The CDR3 consists of 16 residues.

This clone occurred a few times. The chain is built from TRBV19 and TRBJ1-5; no clear D. Germline V gene lookup returns CDR1 LNHDA and CDR2 SQIVND (reference sequence). CDR3 length: 15 amino acids. Trimming cost V 5 bases and J 0 bases, with 11 bases left between them. The CDR3 nucleotides read TGTGCCAGTAGTCCAATACCCCTTAGCAATCAGCCCCAGCATTTT. It codes for CASSPIPLSNQPQHF.

This sequence joins TRBV30 and TRBJ2-2; D is perhaps TRBD2 (7 bases). Germline CDR1 GTSNPN, CDR2 SVGIG (reference sequence). V was clipped by 7 bases and J by 4 bases, with 13 bases between them. The CDR3 contains 13 residues. DNA for the CDR3: TGTGCCTCGTGGGGGGGCCCCACCGGGGAGCTGTTTTTT. Protein sequence: CASWGGPTGELFF.

The V call is TRBV2, the J call TRBJ1-1; tentative D call: TRBD1 (6 bases). In germline, CDR1 is SNHLY, CDR2 FYNNEI. The CDR3 is 14 amino acids. The V end lost 6 bases, the J end lost 1 base, and 12 bases lay between the germline ends. Here the CDR3 DNA reads TGTGCCAGCAGGGTGGACAGCTCGAACACTGAAGCTTTCTTT. It encodes CASRVDSSNTEAFF.

V is TRBV5-1 and J is TRBJ2-2; 9 bases map to TRBD2. From germline, CDR1 is SGHRS and CDR2 YFSETQ. Trimming at V came to 4 bases and at J to 0 bases, leaving 1 base not matched to a gene. The CDR3 loop spans 15 amino acids. In DNA form, the CDR3 reads TGCGCCAGCAGCGGACTAGCGCCGAACACCGGGGAGCTGTTTTTT. It specifies CASSGLAPNTGELFF.